Below, 30 T cell receptor beta chains from the same sample are listed, as sequenced in a study of blood T cell repertoires in COVID-19. The data were produced by immunoSEQ multiplex PCR, yet TCRdb's version contains in-frame clones alone and is incomplete. Of roughly 230,000 clones listed, about four fifths are singletons. Specimen: peripheral blood. Source of these receptors: a man between 35 and 55 years old with active or convalescent COVID-19.

This chain links TRBV5-1 with TRBJ2-3, with a possible D match to TRBD1 (6 bases). The V and J ends lost 0 bases and 3 bases respectively, with 11 bases between them. The CDR3 runs to 15 residues. Germline lookup yields CDR1 SGHRS and CDR2 YFSETQ. This chain's CDR3 is CASSLGGQETDTQYF. CDR3 nucleotide sequence: TGCGCCAGCAGCTTGGGGGGACAAGAGACAGATACGCAGTATTTT.

The rearrangement uses TRBV15 and TRBJ1-1; 7 positions agree with TRBD1. Germline loops: CDR1 LNHNV, CDR2 YYDKDF (reference sequence). The junction had 4 bases not matched to a gene; V was cut back by 5 bases and J by 1 base. This CDR3 spans 14 amino acids. In DNA, the CDR3 is TGTGCCACCAGCGCCCGGACAGGGAACACTGAAGCTTTCTTT. Amino acids: CATSARTGNTEAFF.

The V and J genes are TRBV7-9 and TRBJ2-5; 7 bases agree with TRBD1. V lost 1 base, J lost 13 bases, and 6 bases stayed unmatched. The germline gives CDR1 SEHNR, CDR2 FQNEAQ (reference sequence). This CDR3 comprises 12 residues. The CDR3 bases are TGTGCCAGCAGCTTAGGGACAGGTGGAGGGTACTTC. This translates into CASSLGTGGGYF.

The chain uses TRBV3-1 (or the pseudogene TRBV3-2) and TRBJ1-2; no clear D gene. The CDR3 sequence is 14 residues long. Germline V lookup: CDR1 LGHDT, CDR2 YNNKEL (reference sequence). V was clipped by 3 bases and J by 3 bases, with 11 bases between them. The CDR3 here is CASSHSGWDYGYTF. CDR3 in DNA: TGTGCCAGCAGCCATTCCGGGTGGGACTATGGCTACACCTTC.

This clone was counted a few times. J is TRBJ2-2 and V is TRBV10-1, with D possibly TRBD1 on 6 matching bases. V was trimmed by 4 bases and J by 4 bases, leaving 16 bases between them. This CDR3 spans 16 amino acids. Germline V gene data show CDR1 as WNHNN and CDR2 as SYGVQD (reference sequence). The DNA for the CDR3 is TGCGCCAGCAGTGCCCCGGGGCAGGGGAGCACCGGGGAGCTGTTTTTT. Translating it yields CASSAPGQGSTGELFF.

The genes are TRBV30 and TRBJ2-7; 9 bases fit TRBD1. The CDR3 is made up of 14 amino acids. Germline V gene sequence: CDR1 GTSNPN, CDR2 SVGIG (reference sequence). The V segment lost 7 bases and the J segment 5 bases; nucleotides outside the gene matches: 12. CDR3 bases: TGTGCCTTCACATCTGGGACAGGGTTCCACGAGCAGTACTTC. Protein product: CAFTSGTGFHEQYF.

The V and J genes are TRBV5-8 and TRBJ2-1; 9 bases are a match to TRBD2. The junction had 6 bases not matched to a gene; V was cut back by 8 bases and J by 6 bases. The V gene's germline CDR1 is SGHTS and CDR2 YDEGEE. The CDR3 totals 13 residues. The CDR3 DNA reads TGTGCCAGAGTGGGACTAGCCCCCAATGAGCAGTTCTTC. Protein product: CARVGLAPNEQFF.

V gene TRBV12-3 or TRBV12-4 combines with J gene TRBJ1-6; the D gene is possibly TRBD1 (5 bases). This CDR3 is built from 13 residues. V shed 5 bases and J shed 8 bases, with 10 bases lying between them. The CDR3 DNA sequence: TGTGCCAGCAGTCGAGGGGACTATTCACCCCTCCACTTT. Protein product: CASSRGDYSPLHF.

The table lists this clone with many counts. The V gene is TRBV9, the J gene TRBJ1-5, with D unresolved. Germline-derived CDR1 and CDR2 are SGDLS and YYNGEE. The CDR3 loop spans 13 amino acids. The germline V and J ends were trimmed by 0 bases and 9 bases, with 10 bases remaining between them. The chain's CDR3 is CASSVAEDGPQHF. CDR3 coding DNA: TGTGCCAGCAGCGTAGCCGAGGATGGGCCCCAGCATTTT.

This clone appeared once. This sequence joins TRBV6-5 and TRBJ1-5, with D perhaps matching TRBD1 (5 bases). CDR1 MNHEY and CDR2 SVGAGI come from the germline V gene. With 6 bases removed from V and 0 bases from J, the gap between germline ends came to 12 bases. The CDR3 contains 15 residues. The DNA for the CDR3 is TGTGCCAGCAGGATAACGACAGATAGCAATCAGCCCCAGCATTTT. Protein product: CASRITTDSNQPQHF.

Of note for this clone: Other DNA sequences in the sample encode the same CDR3. The chain joins TRBV15 to TRBJ1-6; 9 bases agree with TRBD1. Germline V CDR1 and CDR2: LNHNV, YYDKDF (reference sequence). The length of the CDR3 is 16 residues. Germline trimming cut 0 bases from V and 4 bases from J; bases unmatched to any gene: 1. CDR3 DNA: TGTGCCACCAGCAGAGATGGACAGGGGTATAATTCACCCCTCCACTTT. Its protein is CATSRDGQGYNSPLHF.

The chain couples TRBV7-6 to TRBJ2-7; 11 bases are a match to TRBD2. CDR3 size: 16 residues. CDR1 and CDR2 (germline): SGHVS, FNYEAQ. Trimming removed 1 base from V and 0 bases from J; junction bases left unmatched: 2. CDR3 nucleotide sequence: TGTGCCAGCAGCTTAGGTAGCGGGAGGGCCTCCTACGAGCAGTACTTC. This translates into CASSLGSGRASYEQYF.

The chain joins TRBV6-4 to TRBJ1-1; no clear D gene. The germline CDR1 and CDR2 sequences are MRHNA and SNTAGT. The CDR3 spans 14 residues. Trimming cost V 0 bases and J 4 bases, with 9 bases left between them. The CDR3, as DNA: TGTGCCAGCAGTGACTCATCCCAGATCACTGAAGCTTTCTTT. It translates to CASSDSSQITEAFF.

CDR3 bases: TGTGCCGGAAGAAGACTAGCGGGGGGATACAATGAGCAGTTCTTC. Protein: CAGRRLAGGYNEQFF. The chain joins TRBV2 to TRBJ2-1; 13 positions agree with TRBD2. The germline gives CDR1 SNHLY, CDR2 FYNNEI. V was pared by 11 bases and J by 4 bases, with 8 bases of the junction left unmatched. The CDR3 spans 15 residues.

V usage is TRBV24-1 and J usage is TRBJ1-2; 7 bases match TRBD1. This CDR3 region has 16 residues. CDR1 and CDR2 (germline): KGHDR, SFDVKD. V lost 4 bases and J lost 6; bases outside the gene matches: 13. CDR3 sequence: CATSDPRGLGGNGYTF. CDR3 in DNA: TGTGCCACCAGTGACCCGCGCGGGTTAGGGGGCAATGGCTACACCTTC.

The CDR3 protein is CASSMRSGALYGYTF. In DNA, the CDR3 is TGTGCCAGTAGTATGCGATCAGGGGCCCTCTATGGCTACACCTTC. This chain connects TRBV19 to TRBJ1-2; possible D gene TRBD1, 6 bases. Germline assignment: CDR1 LNHDA and CDR2 SQIVND (reference sequence). With 3 bases removed from V and 4 bases from J, the gap between germline ends came to 15 bases. This CDR3 is 15 amino acids long.

The chain joins TRBV9 to TRBJ2-1; TRBD2 aligns across 9 bases. Germline assignment: CDR1 SGDLS and CDR2 YYNGEE. V shed 0 bases, J shed 7 bases, and the junction held 5 bases outside the gene matches. The CDR3 runs 15 residues. The CDR3 region has the DNA TGTGCCAGCAGCGTAGTAGGACTAGCGAGGAATGAGCAGTTCTTC. Translation gives CASSVVGLARNEQFF.

In nucleotides, the CDR3 is TGTGCCAGCAGCTTTTCACAGCCCCAGCATTTT. Translation: CASSFSQPQHF. This chain uses TRBV11-2 with TRBJ1-5; no clear D. The CDR3 is made up of 11 amino acids. Trimming pared 3 bases from V and 7 bases from J, leaving 4 bases between. The germline V gene has CDR1 SGHAT and CDR2 FQNNGV.

V and J are TRBV12-5 and TRBJ2-2; 8 bases are shared with TRBD1. CDR1 LGHNT and CDR2 FRNRAP come from the germline V gene. The CDR3 sequence is 15 residues long. V lost 7 bases, J lost 6 bases, and 10 bases stayed unmatched. The CDR3 protein is CASAADRGIAGELFF. In DNA, the CDR3 is TGTGCTAGTGCCGCAGACAGGGGAATCGCCGGGGAGCTGTTTTTT.

V is TRBV7-9 and J is TRBJ1-1; D possibly corresponds to TRBD1 (5 bases). V dropped 1 base and J dropped 0 bases, with 9 bases sitting between them. Looked up from germline, CDR1 is SEHNR and CDR2 is FQNEAQ (reference sequence). This CDR3 contains 15 residues. CDR3 amino acids: CASSLDAGLNTEAFF. CDR3 bases: TGTGCCAGCAGCTTAGACGCAGGGCTGAACACTGAAGCTTTCTTT. The full variable domain, with the rest looked up from reference TRBV7-9 and TRBJ1-1, is DTGVSQNPRHKITKRGQNVTFRCDPISEHNRLYWYRQTLGQGPEFLTYFQNEAQLEKSRLLSDRFSAERPKGSFSTLEIQRTEQGDSAMYLCASSLDAGLNTEAFFGQGTRLTVV.

The chain is built from TRBV11-3 and TRBJ2-1; the match to TRBD1 covers 7 bases. Germline trimming cut 7 bases from V and 5 bases from J; bases unmatched to any gene: 5. This CDR3 is 13 amino acids long. In germline, CDR1 is SGHNT, CDR2 YENEEA. CDR3 residues: CASKEGADNEQFF. The CDR3, as DNA: TGTGCCAGCAAAGAGGGGGCAGACAATGAGCAGTTCTTC.

The chain carries TRBV18 and TRBJ2-7; 8 bases align to TRBD2. Per germline, CDR1 KGHSH and CDR2 LQKENI. The CDR3 runs to 16 residues. J lost 0 bases, V lost 2 bases, and 6 bases had no gene match. In DNA form, the CDR3 reads TGTGCCAGCTCACCATCCGGGACTAGGACCTCCTACGAGCAGTACTTC. Translating it yields CASSPSGTRTSYEQYF.

The V and J genes are TRBV7-2 and TRBJ1-5, with D possibly being TRBD1 (5 bases). Trimming removed 0 bases from V and 3 bases from J, with 9 bases in between. The CDR3 extends over 15 amino acids. The germline V gene encodes CDR1 SGHTA and CDR2 FQGNSA. The CDR3 coding sequence is TGTGCCAGCAGCTTAGCGGGGGGGGACAATCAGCCCCAGCATTTT. This encodes CASSLAGGDNQPQHF.

The rearrangement uses TRBV29-1 and TRBJ1-2; 9 nucleotides match TRBD1. The V gene's germline CDR1 is SQVTM and CDR2 ANQGSEA. V dropped 7 bases and J dropped 8; count of bases not matched to a gene: 8. The CDR3 is made up of 12 amino acids. CDR3 protein: CSASQGAEGYTF. The CDR3 DNA reads TGCAGCGCCTCACAGGGGGCGGAGGGCTACACCTTC.

The rearrangement uses TRBV9 and TRBJ1-5, with D possibly TRBD1 on 6 matching bases. Germline V gene sequence: CDR1 SGDLS, CDR2 YYNGEE. Trimming removed 0 bases at V and 5 bases at J, with 18 bases between. The CDR3 has 17 amino acids. DNA for the CDR3: TGTGCCAGCAGCGTAGGTAGGGGAGGGGGTATTTATCAGCCCCAGCATTTT. It encodes CASSVGRGGGIYQPQHF.

The V gene is TRBV5-1, the J gene TRBJ2-7; 7 bases agree with TRBD1. CDR1 is SGHRS, CDR2 YFSETQ, per germline. The CDR3 contains 14 residues. J was trimmed by 3 bases and V by 3 bases; bases with no gene match: 6. This chain's CDR3 is CASSWTGEGYEQYF. The CDR3 DNA sequence: TGCGCCAGCAGCTGGACAGGAGAGGGCTACGAGCAGTACTTC.

The rearrangement links TRBV27 to TRBJ1-1, with 8 bases lining up with TRBD1. Trimming at V came to 5 bases and at J to 5 bases, leaving 10 bases not matched to a gene. CDR1 and CDR2 (germline): MNHEY, SMNVEV (reference sequence). The CDR3 is made up of 15 amino acids. The CDR3 sequence: CASSLSDRVWTEAFF. The CDR3, as DNA: TGTGCCAGCAGTCTCTCGGACAGGGTATGGACTGAAGCTTTCTTT.

The rearrangement links TRBV12-3 or TRBV12-4 to TRBJ1-2; possible D gene TRBD1, 5 bases. The CDR3 consists of 13 residues. Trimming took off 1 base at V and 4 bases at J, with 7 bases between the two ends. DNA for the CDR3: TGTGCCAGCAGTTTAGGGGGCCTCTATGGCTACACCTTC. This gives the protein CASSLGGLYGYTF.

The CDR3 loop reads CASSQDDSGGGYTF. As DNA, the CDR3 is TGCGCCAGCAGCCAAGATGATAGCGGCGGAGGCTACACCTTC. The chain has TRBV4-1 and TRBJ1-2, with unresolved D. The CDR3 is made up of 14 amino acids. Germline-derived CDR1 and CDR2 are MGHRA and YSYEKL. V was trimmed by 0 bases and J by 8 bases, leaving 13 bases between them.

This clone was observed a single time. Mismatch with germline at one junction end may stem from a read error. The chain combines TRBV7-7 with TRBJ2-3; TRBD2 agrees at 8 bases. This CDR3 has 15 residues. Germline values: CDR1 SSHAT, CDR2 FNYEAQ (reference sequence). The CDR3 loop reads CASSLRGGGTDTQYF. CDR3 in DNA: TGTGCTAGCAGCTTACGGGGGGGAGGCACAGATACGCAGTATTTT.